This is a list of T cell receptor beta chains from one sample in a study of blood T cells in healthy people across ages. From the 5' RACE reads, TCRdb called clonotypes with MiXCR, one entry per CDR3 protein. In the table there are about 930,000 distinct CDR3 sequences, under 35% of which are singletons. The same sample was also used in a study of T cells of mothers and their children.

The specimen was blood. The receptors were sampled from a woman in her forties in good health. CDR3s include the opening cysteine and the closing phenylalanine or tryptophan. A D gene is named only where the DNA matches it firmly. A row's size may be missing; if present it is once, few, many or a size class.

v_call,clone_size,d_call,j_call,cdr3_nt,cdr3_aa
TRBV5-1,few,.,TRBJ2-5,TGCGCCAGCATCTCTGGGGTCGGCTTGTTCGGGGAGACCCGGTACTTC,CASISGVGLFGETRYF
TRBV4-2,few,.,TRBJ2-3,TGTGCCAGCAGCCAAGTTTTTACGGGGGCAGATACGCAGTATTTT,CASSQVFTGADTQYF
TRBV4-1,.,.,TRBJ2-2,TGCGCCAGCAGCCAAGGTCCAGCCAACACGAACACCGGGGAGCTGTTTTTT,CASSQGPANTNTGELFF
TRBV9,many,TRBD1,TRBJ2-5,TGTGCCAGCAGCGTAGCTACAGGGGACCAAGAGACCCAGTACTTC,CASSVATGDQETQYF
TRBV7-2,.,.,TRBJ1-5,TGTGCCAGCAGCCCCATGGTCAGTAATCAGCCCCAGCATTTT,CASSPMVSNQPQHF
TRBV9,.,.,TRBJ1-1,TGTGCCAGCAGCGTAGTCCAGTCGACTAACACTGAAGCTTTCTTT,CASSVVQSTNTEAFF
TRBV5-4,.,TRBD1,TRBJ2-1,TGTGCAGCCCGACAGGGTGGGGATATTAATGAGCAGTTCTTC,CAARQGGDINEQFF
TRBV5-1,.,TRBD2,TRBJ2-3,TGCGCCAGCAGCTCAACTAGCGGGGGAGATTCGCAGTATTTT,CASSSTSGGDSQYF
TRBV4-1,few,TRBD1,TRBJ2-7,TGCGCCAGCAGCGTCATGACAGGGGGCTTCTACGAGCAGTACTTC,CASSVMTGGFYEQYF
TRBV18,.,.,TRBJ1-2,TGTGCCAGCTCACCTGGGGATTCAGGTCATGGCTACACCTTC,CASSPGDSGHGYTF
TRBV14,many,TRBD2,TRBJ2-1,TGTGCCAGCACCCCCTTGACGGGGGGGAGTCATGAGCAGTTCTTC,CASTPLTGGSHEQFF
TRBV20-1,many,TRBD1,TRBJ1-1,TGCAGTGCTAGAGAGACAGGGTACACTGAAGCTTTCTTT,CSARETGYTEAFF
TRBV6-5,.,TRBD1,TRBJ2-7,TGTACCAGCAGTAAAGCCGGGACAGAGCGCTACGAGCAGTACTTC,CTSSKAGTERYEQYF
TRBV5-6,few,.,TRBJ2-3,TGTGCCAGCAGCTTGGCGTACAGGCCGGACCCGGATACGCAGTATTTT,CASSLAYRPDPDTQYF
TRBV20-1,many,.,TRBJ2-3,TGCAGCGCGACGCGGGGACGCACAGATACGCAGTATTTT,CSATRGRTDTQYF
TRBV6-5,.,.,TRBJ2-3,TGTGCCAGCAGAACGACAGCAGCAAGCACAGATACGCAGTATTTT,CASRTTAASTDTQYF
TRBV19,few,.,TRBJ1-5,TGTGCCAGTAAATACGGGGCGCGAGGCAATCAGCCCCAGCATTTT,CASKYGARGNQPQHF
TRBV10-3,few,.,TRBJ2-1,TGTGCCATCAGTGAGTCGGTCTGGGGCGAGCAGTTCTTC,CAISESVWGEQFF
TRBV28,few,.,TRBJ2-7,TGTGCCAGCACTACAGGCTCTAGCTCCTACGAGCAGTACTTC,CASTTGSSSYEQYF
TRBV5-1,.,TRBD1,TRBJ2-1,TGCGCCAGCAGCACATCCGGGACAGGGTGGGATGAGCAGTTCTTC,CASSTSGTGWDEQFF
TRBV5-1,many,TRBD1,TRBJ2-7,TGCGCCAGCAGCTCCCGGGACAGGGTCTACGAGCAGTACTTC,CASSSRDRVYEQYF
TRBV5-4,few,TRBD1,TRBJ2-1,TGTGCCAGCAGCTTTGGGGACAGGCGCAATGAGCAGTTCTTC,CASSFGDRRNEQFF
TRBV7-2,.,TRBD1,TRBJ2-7,TGTGCCAGCAGCTTAGAGGGGGGACAGGGGGCCGACGAGCAGTACTTC,CASSLEGGQGADEQYF
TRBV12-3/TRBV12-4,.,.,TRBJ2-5,TGTGCCAGCAGTTTAGCGCCGGGACAGAGGGGGGCCGCGACCCAGTACTTC,CASSLAPGQRGAATQYF
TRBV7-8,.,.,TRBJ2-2,TGTGCCAGCGTTCCCCAGGGGGGGGCCGGAACTACCGGGGAGCTGTTTTTT,CASVPQGGAGTTGELFF
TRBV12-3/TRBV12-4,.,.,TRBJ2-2,TGTGCCAGCAGTTCTTTGGGCCGGGGACTCCAGAACACCGGGGAGCTGTTTTTT,CASSSLGRGLQNTGELFF
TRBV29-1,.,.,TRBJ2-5,TGCAGCGTTGAGCCCAAGGAGTTCCGCCAAGAGACCCAGTACTTC,CSVEPKEFRQETQYF
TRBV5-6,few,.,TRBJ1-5,TGTGCCAGCAGCTTGAGGGGTCCGGGGCCCCAGCATTTT,CASSLRGPGPQHF
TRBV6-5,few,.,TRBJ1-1,TGTGCCAGCAGTTTACACAGCCAGGGAGGCACTGAAGCTTTCTTT,CASSLHSQGGTEAFF
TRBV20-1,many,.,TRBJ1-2,TGCAGTGCCGTATGGGGGCTGGGCAACTATGGCTACACCTTC,CSAVWGLGNYGYTF
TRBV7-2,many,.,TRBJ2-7,TGTGCCAGCAGCTTAGCGGTTACCTACGAGCAGTACTTC,CASSLAVTYEQYF
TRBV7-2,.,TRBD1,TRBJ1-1,TGTGCCAGCAGCCCCGGTCAGGGGGCAGTGCTTGAAGCTTTCTTT,CASSPGQGAVLEAFF
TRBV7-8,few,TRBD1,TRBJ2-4,TGTGCCAGCAGCTTTCGAACAGGGGCCCACATTCAGTACTTC,CASSFRTGAHIQYF
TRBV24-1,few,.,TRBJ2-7,TGTGCCACCAGTGATTTTGGGAACTACGAGCAGTACTTC,CATSDFGNYEQYF
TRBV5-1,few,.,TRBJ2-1,TGCGCCAGCAGCCGATTTGGGGGATATGAGCAGTTCTTC,CASSRFGGYEQFF
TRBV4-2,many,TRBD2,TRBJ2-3,TGTGCCAGCAGCCCCCTGACTAGCGGGGGGGCCGCTAGAGATACGCAGTATTTT,CASSPLTSGGAARDTQYF
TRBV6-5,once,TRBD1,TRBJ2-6,TGTGCCAGCAGCATAGACAGGGTAGCTGGGGCCAACGTCCTGACTTTC,CASSIDRVAGANVLTF
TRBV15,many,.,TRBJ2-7,TGTGCCACCAGCAGAGACCCGACGAGGGTCGAGCAGTACTTC,CATSRDPTRVEQYF
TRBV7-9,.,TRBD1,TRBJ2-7,TGTGCCGGCAGCCCAACTGGGACAGCCTACGAGCAGTACTTC,CAGSPTGTAYEQYF
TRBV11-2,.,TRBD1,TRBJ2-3,TGTGCCAGCAGCTTAGCGGGACAGCACACAGATACGCAGTATTTT,CASSLAGQHTDTQYF
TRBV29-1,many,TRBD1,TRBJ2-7,TGCAGCGTTGTAGGACAGGGGAAGAACTACGAGCAGTACTTC,CSVVGQGKNYEQYF
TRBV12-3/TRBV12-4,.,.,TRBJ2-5,TGTGCCAGCAGCGACCCGAATATTGATGAGACCCAGTACTTC,CASSDPNIDETQYF
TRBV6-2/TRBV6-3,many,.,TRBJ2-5,TGTGCCAGCAGTTACTCTGGGGGTATGGAGACCCAGTACTTC,CASSYSGGMETQYF
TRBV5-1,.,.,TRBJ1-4,TGCGCCAGCAGCTTGCAGGTTGCGGGATACCGTGGTGGAAAACTGTTTTTT,CASSLQVAGYRGGKLFF
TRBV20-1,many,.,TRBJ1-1,TGCAGTGCTAGAGACAGTAAGAACACTGAAGCTTTCTTT,CSARDSKNTEAFF
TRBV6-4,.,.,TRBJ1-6,TGTGCCAGCAGTGACTCAGATAATTCACCCCTCCACTTT,CASSDSDNSPLHF
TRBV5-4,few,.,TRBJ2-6,TGTGCCAGCAGCTCTCGGGCGCGGGGAGTCTCTGGGGCCAACGTCCTGACTTTC,CASSSRARGVSGANVLTF
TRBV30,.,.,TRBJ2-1,TGTGCCTGGAATTGGGATAGTTACAATGAGCAGTTCTTC,CAWNWDSYNEQFF
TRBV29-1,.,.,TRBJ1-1,TGCAGCGTTCGCCCGGGGGCCGAAGCTTTCTTT,CSVRPGAEAFF
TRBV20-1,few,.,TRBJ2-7,TGCAGTGCTAGAGGCGGGGCCGCCTACGAGCAGTACTTC,CSARGGAAYEQYF
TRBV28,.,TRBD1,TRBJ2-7,TGTGCCAGCAGTGACAGGGGGCCCACCTACGAGCAGTACTTC,CASSDRGPTYEQYF
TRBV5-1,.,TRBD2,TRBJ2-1,TGCGCCAGCACCCAGACTAGCGGGTCCTACAATGAGCAGTTCTTC,CASTQTSGSYNEQFF
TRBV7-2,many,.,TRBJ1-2,TGTGCCAGCAGCTCGGGGGGTCATGGGGCCGCAAACTATGGCTACACCTTC,CASSSGGHGAANYGYTF
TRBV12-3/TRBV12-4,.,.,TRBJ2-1,TGTGCCAGCAGATATGGGGCGAGCTCCTACAATGAGCAGTTCTTC,CASRYGASSYNEQFF
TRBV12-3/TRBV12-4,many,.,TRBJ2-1,TGTGCCAGCAGTTTTAGTGACAGCCGCTACAATGAGCAGTTCTTC,CASSFSDSRYNEQFF
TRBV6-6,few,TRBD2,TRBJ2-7,TGTGCCAGCAGCCCAACCCTAGCGGGGGGCCCCTACGAGCAGTACTTC,CASSPTLAGGPYEQYF
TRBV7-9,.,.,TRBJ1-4,TGTGCCAGCAGCTTACCTACAGGGATCAAGGAAAAACTGTTTTTT,CASSLPTGIKEKLFF
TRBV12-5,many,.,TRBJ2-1,TGTGCTAGTGGTTTGGAACTGACAGACTACTCCTACAATGAGCAGTTCTTC,CASGLELTDYSYNEQFF
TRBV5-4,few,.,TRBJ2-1,TGTGCCAGCAGCTTGGCCCTAGCGAACAATGAGCAGTTCTTC,CASSLALANNEQFF